This T cell receptor beta chain appears in the sequencing data of a study of blood T cell repertoires in COVID-19. Study at large: Sites across the United States, Italy and Spain contributed samples from acute and convalescent COVID-19. From T cells, B-cell-depleted T cells, or PBMCs came the material, which was cDNA or gDNA.

Per the study methods: The authors estimated nucleated cell counts from reference gene primer amplification. TCRdb's table, derived via immunoSEQ multiplex PCR, lists solely in-frame clones and lacks some. The DNA was the basis for D and trimming; V, J and clone size are from that table. The table has more than 400,000 clones, about nine tenths seen once; the top ten hold 0.65% to 0.9%. The CDR3 covers 13 residues. Researchers sorted participants into cohorts using their self-reported clinical history. The sample taken for sequencing was PBMCs or T cells enriched from blood (not recorded which). The chain combines TRBV21-1 with TRBJ2-7; TRBD1, the table's D call, lacks a check against the DNA. TRBV21-1 corresponds to a pseudogene. This clonotype originated in a woman aged 18-35 years who had recovered from COVID-19. CDR3 in DNA: TGTGCCAGCACTTTCGGCAGGGGTTACGAGCAGTACTTC. This sequence encodes CASTFGRGYEQYF.